This T cell receptor (beta chain) was identified during a study of Graves' ophthalmopathy and Graves' hyperthyroidism. Whole-study results and caveats: Ophthalmopathy was separated from stable hyperthyroidism by a 13-signature model with 87.88% sensitivity and over 70% specificity.

Transcripts of RNA were the source for amplifying TCR beta CDR3 regions. In the first round, RT-PCR was carried out with HTBI primers, and a multiplex PCR formed the second round. TCRdb re-derived calls from the multiplex PCR reads in MiXCR, one entry per CDR3 protein. The sample records about 380,000 distinct CDR3 sequences, 15% to 17% being singletons. Trimming took off 5 bases at V and 5 bases at J, with 12 bases between the two ends. Germline CDR1 SGHTA, CDR2 FQGTGA. CDR3 size: 13 residues. This clonotype was detected ten times or more. Its antigen is undetermined. The sequenced sample consisted of peripheral blood. The origin of this receptor is a woman younger than 35 with stable Graves' hyperthyroidism. This chain joins TRBV7-3 and TRBJ1-2; perhaps TRBD1 as D (5 bases). This CDR3 is CASSLGPGYGYTF. In nucleotides, the CDR3 is TGTGCCAGCAGCCTGGGGCCGGGATATGGCTACACCTTC.